This entry is about one T cell receptor beta chain. No cognate antigen has been identified for it. There are no base qualities to consult, and no much larger clone falls within one base. This specimen belongs to a study of T cell changes during pregnancy in multiple sclerosis (dated by TCRdb to between 2018 and 2021). About the study as a whole: The study looked at changes in the T cell repertoire across pregnancy in women with multiple sclerosis.

CDR1 and CDR2 were assigned from the germline V gene as SGHDT and YYEEEE. Deletion took 3 bases off V and 6 bases off J, with a span of 15 bases between the germline ends. The CDR3 goes from the cysteine to the phenylalanine over 14 residues. Just the 42-base CDR3 DNA is kept, in frame starting at base 1. The library came from the immunoSEQ multiplex PCR assay. TCRdb mirrors the immuneACCESS table, restricted to in-frame sequences. Some clones are absent from its copies; in checked studies, under half trace to an unresolved V gene, and the reason for the others is unknown. For this sample the table gives about 120,000 clones, of which 92% were detected only once. 1.5% to 1.7% of the sample lies in the top ten.

The chain is made from TRBV5-6 and TRBJ1-2; the D gene is perhaps TRBD1, from 5 matching bases. The material sequenced was peripheral blood, taken in the third trimester of pregnancy. The receptor's source is a female donor with multiple sclerosis, enrolled in a pregnancy study. Here the CDR3 is given as CASSSLLTEDGYTF. The base sequence is TGTGCCAGCAGCTCCTTACTGACAGAGGATGGCTACACCTTC.